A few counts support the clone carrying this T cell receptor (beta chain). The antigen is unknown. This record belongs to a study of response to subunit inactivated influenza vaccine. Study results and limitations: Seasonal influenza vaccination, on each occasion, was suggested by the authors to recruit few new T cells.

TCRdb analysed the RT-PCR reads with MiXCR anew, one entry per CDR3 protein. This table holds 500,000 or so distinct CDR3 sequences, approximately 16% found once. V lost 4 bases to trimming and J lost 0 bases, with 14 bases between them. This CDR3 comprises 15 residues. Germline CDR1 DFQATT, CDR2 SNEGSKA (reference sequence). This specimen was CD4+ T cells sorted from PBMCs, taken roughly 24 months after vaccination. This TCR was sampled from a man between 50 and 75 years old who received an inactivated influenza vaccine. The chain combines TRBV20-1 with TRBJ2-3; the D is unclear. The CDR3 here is CSATGPGGSTDTQYF. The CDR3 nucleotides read TGCAGTGCTACCGGTCCGGGCGGCAGCACAGATACGCAGTATTTT.